This record looks at one T cell receptor beta chain sequence and its context. Antigen unknown. This CDR3 is built from 15 residues. Germline CDR1 reads SGHVS; CDR2 reads FNYEAQ. J gave up 4 bases and V 1 base, and 7 bases lay outside the gene matches. This record comes from a study of shared clonotypes between healthy human individuals. Cells designated naive CD8 were CD45RO-negative and were positively selected for CCR7, with terminally differentiated effector memory CD45RA+ cells excluded. Study conclusions and caveats: Non-shared clonotypes had lower generation probabilities than those shared by all four donors.

Replicate PCRs run on sorted subsets employed approximately 180 ng DNA, approximately 30,000 T cell genomes. Assay used: immunoSEQ multiplex PCR; TCRdb lists only in-frame clones, some missing. This sample yields roughly 2.1 million clones, of which more than 85% are seen a single time; about 1.5% belongs to the top ten. Sequencing was performed on naive CD8+ T cells from PBMCs. The V gene is TRBV7-6, the J gene TRBJ2-7, with 7 bases fitting TRBD1. This receptor was identified in a man younger than 30 in good health. Some clones in this sample may be carry-over from other donors' samples. CDR3 in amino acids: CASSLVRGRDYEQYF. CDR3 DNA: TGTGCCAGCAGCTTAGTGAGGGGGCGAGATTACGAGCAGTACTTC.